Only a few counts were recorded for the clone carrying this T cell receptor beta chain. Its antigen is unidentified. TCRdb analysed the 5' RACE reads with MiXCR anew, one entry per CDR3 protein. This sample has 250,000 to 300,000 distinct CDR3 sequences, with about a sixth found just once. These data belong to a study of T-cell memory formation after mild COVID-19. General study results and limits: Clones contracting across day 15 to 85 had a balanced CD4/CD8 profile; later expanding clones leaned CD4+.

Per germline, CDR1 SGHAT and CDR2 FQDESV (reference sequence). The V gene lost 1 base and the J gene lost 4 bases, with 13 bases spanning the gap. The CDR3 runs to 15 residues. What was sequenced was PBMCs or a T cell subset sorted from them (not recorded which). This sequence joins TRBV11-1 and TRBJ1-1; D is unresolved. This sequence was found in a man between 18 and 29 years old who had mild COVID-19 (a few samples of this study predate the infection). Cell type and time point are not known. This CDR3 reads CASSLGAGTGTEAFF. The CDR3 DNA is TGTGCCAGCAGCTTAGGCGCGGGTACGGGCACTGAAGCTTTCTTT.